This T cell receptor (beta chain) was identified during a study of CD8 T cells in Susac syndrome. Sequencing of TCR beta drew on CD8+ and CD4+ T cells from blood. The study used treatment-naive patients who had stable or active relapsing-remitting disease as multiple sclerosis controls. Random hexamers were used to reverse transcribe the RNA input (roughly 0.5 to 1 ug). Each CDR3 protein is one row after TCRdb ran MiXCR on the immunoSEQ multiplex PCR reads. The sample lists approximately 110,000 distinct CDR3 sequences, about 92% seen once, with approximately 0.31% in the top ten. CDR1 DFQATT and CDR2 SNEGSKA come from the germline V gene (reference sequence). The trim removed 3 bases at V and 5 bases at J, leaving 8 bases unmatched. The CDR3 totals 15 residues.

The specimen was CD8+ T cells from PBMCs. V usage is TRBV20-1 and J usage is TRBJ2-2; 8 bases fit TRBD2. The receptor was derived from a human donor with multiple sclerosis. The CDR3 region is CSASSPSGQTGELFF. The CDR3 nucleotides read TGCAGTGCTAGTAGCCCTAGCGGGCAAACCGGGGAGCTGTTTTTT.